This T cell receptor beta chain derives from a study of glioma-infiltrating T cells. The study's findings and limits: Tissue-blood divergence was below expectation in non-neoplastic patients, above in gliomas. Very few CDR3 sequences were shared between tissue and blood.

The germline gives CDR1 SGHRS, CDR2 YFSETQ. This CDR3 has 14 residues. J gave up 1 base and V 3 bases, and 3 bases lay outside the gene matches. In regard to this clonotype: Its target is unknown.

Using RNA template, CDR3s of TCR alpha and beta were amplified with iRepertoire arm-PCR. For one-step reverse transcription and amplification, about 90-450 ng of tissue mRNA or PBMC total RNA was used. TCRdb redid the calling of the multiplex PCR reads with MiXCR, one entry per CDR3 protein. The sample includes approximately 130,000 distinct CDR3 sequences, 20% to 25% seen only once; the top ten take roughly 29%. Sequencing used glioma tissue, nonneoplastic brain tissue, or PBMCs (not recorded which). The sequence came from a human donor with low-grade glioma or glioblastoma, undergoing nonglioma brain surgery, or in good health (not recorded which). This chain connects TRBV5-1 to TRBJ1-2; 7 positions match TRBD1. The CDR3 DNA sequence: TGCGCCAGCAGCTCCGGGGACAGTAACTATGGCTACACCTTC. Translated: CASSSGDSNYGYTF.